A selection of T cell receptor beta chains follows, all from one sample in a study of blood T cell repertoires in COVID-19. Sequencing used immunoSEQ multiplex PCR; TCRdb keeps in-frame clones, though not all of them. This table holds 170,000 or so clones, more than 90% found once. Material for sequencing was peripheral blood. These receptors were collected from a man between 50 and 59 years old with acute or convalescent COVID-19. Each CDR3 is given with its conserved first and last residue. D genes are given only for firm matches. Clone size is not always given. Where it is, it says once, few, many or a class for expanded clones.

j_gene | len | abundance | d_gene | v_gene | CDR3nt | CDR3aa
TRBJ1-4 | 16 | - | - | TRBV30 | TGTGCCTGGAGAAGTTTACGGGGGGCGGCAGGTGAAAAACTGTTTTTT | CAWRSLRGAAGEKLFF
TRBJ1-2 | 14 | - | TRBD1 | TRBV2 | TGTGCCAGCAGTGGACAGGGGGCTTTCTATGGCTACACCTTC | CASSGQGAFYGYTF
TRBJ2-3 | 14 | once | - | TRBV19 | TGTGCCAGTAGTATGGCAGGGCTCACAGATACGCAGTATTTT | CASSMAGLTDTQYF
TRBJ2-7 | 13 | - | - | TRBV12-3/TRBV12-4 | TGTGCCAGCAGATCTACAGGGAGCTACGAGCAGTACTTC | CASRSTGSYEQYF
TRBJ2-3 | 16 | - | TRBD2 | TRBV11-2 | TGTGCCAGCAGCTTTGGACTAGCGGTGAGCACAGATACGCAGTATTTT | CASSFGLAVSTDTQYF
TRBJ2-1 | 15 | once | - | TRBV3-1/TRBV3-2 | TGTGCCAGCAGCCAGGACAGCATTATCGTGCATGAGCAGTTCTTC | CASSQDSIIVHEQFF
TRBJ1-4 | 17 | - | - | TRBV14 | TGTGCCAGCAGCCATATTTGGGCGGAGGGGAAGAGTGAAAAACTGTTTTTT | CASSHIWAEGKSEKLFF
TRBJ2-5 | 15 | - | TRBD2 | TRBV12-5 | TGTGCTAGTGGTTTGGGACTAGCGGGCCAAGAGACCCAGTACTTC | CASGLGLAGQETQYF
TRBJ1-1 | 15 | - | - | TRBV27 | TGTGCCAGCAGCTTCAGCCTCAGGGGGAACACTGAAGCTTTCTTT | CASSFSLRGNTEAFF
TRBJ2-5 | 14 | - | TRBD2 | TRBV30 | TGTGCCTGGAATAGAGGACTAGCAGACGAGACCCAGTACTTC | CAWNRGLADETQYF
TRBJ2-5 | 17 | - | - | TRBV9 | TGTGCCAGCAGCCCAGGATTGGGGGGGCCTAACCAAGAGACCCAGTACTTC | CASSPGLGGPNQETQYF
TRBJ1-2 | 14 | - | TRBD1 | TRBV19 | TGTGCCAGTAGCTACAGGGGGATAGACTATGGCTACACCTTC | CASSYRGIDYGYTF
TRBJ1-1 | 12 | - | TRBD1 | TRBV2 | TGTGCCAGCAGTTTCGACAGGGTGAAGGCTTTCTTT | CASSFDRVKAFF
TRBJ2-1 | 15 | - | TRBD2 | TRBV7-9 | TGTGCCAGCAGCTTAACAAGCGGGGGGGCTTTTGAGCAGTTCTTC | CASSLTSGGAFEQFF
TRBJ2-1 | 13 | - | TRBD1 | TRBV2 | TGTGCCAGCATACGTACAGGGGTTGATGGGCAGTTCTTC | CASIRTGVDGQFF
TRBJ1-2 | 15 | once | TRBD1 | TRBV6-2/TRBV6-3 | TGTGCCAGCAGTCTTCCGGGACAGGGGGCGCTTGGCTACACCTTC | CASSLPGQGALGYTF
TRBJ2-5 | 12 | - | - | TRBV29-1 | TGCAGCGTTGACGGAGCAAAAGAGACCCAGTACTTC | CSVDGAKETQYF
TRBJ2-3 | 14 | - | - | TRBV5-1 | TGCGCCAGCAGCTTGCGGGTTAGCACAGATACGCAGTATTTT | CASSLRVSTDTQYF
TRBJ2-3 | 14 | - | - | TRBV4-3 | TGCGCCAGCAGCCAACAGACTAGCACAGATACGCAGTATTTT | CASSQQTSTDTQYF
TRBJ1-2 | 12 | - | - | TRBV28 | TGTGCCAGCAGTAATCTGGCATATGGCTACACCTTC | CASSNLAYGYTF